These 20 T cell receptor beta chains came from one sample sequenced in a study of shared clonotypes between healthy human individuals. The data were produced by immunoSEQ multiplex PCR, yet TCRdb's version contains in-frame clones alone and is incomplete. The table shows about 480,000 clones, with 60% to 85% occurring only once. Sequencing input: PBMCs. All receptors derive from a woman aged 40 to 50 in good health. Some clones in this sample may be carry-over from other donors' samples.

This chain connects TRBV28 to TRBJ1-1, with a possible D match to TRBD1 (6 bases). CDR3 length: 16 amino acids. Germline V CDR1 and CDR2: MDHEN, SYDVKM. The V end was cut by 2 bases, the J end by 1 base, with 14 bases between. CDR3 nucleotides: TGTGCCAGCAGTTTAGGGGGCAGGGCAGAGAACACTGAAGCTTTCTTT. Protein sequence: CASSLGGRAENTEAFF. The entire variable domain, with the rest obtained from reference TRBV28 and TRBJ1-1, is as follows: DVKVTQSSRYLVKRTGEKVFLECVQDMDHENMFWYRQDPGLGLRLIYFSYDVKMKEKGDIPEGYSVSREKKERFSLILESASTNQTSMYLCASSLGGRAENTEAFFGQGTRLTVV.

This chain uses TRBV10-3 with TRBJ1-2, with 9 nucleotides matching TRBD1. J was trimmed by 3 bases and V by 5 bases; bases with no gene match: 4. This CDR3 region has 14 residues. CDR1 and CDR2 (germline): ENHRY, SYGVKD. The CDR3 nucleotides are TGTGCCATCAGTCCCAGGACAGGGGACTATGGCTACACCTTC. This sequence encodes CAISPRTGDYGYTF.

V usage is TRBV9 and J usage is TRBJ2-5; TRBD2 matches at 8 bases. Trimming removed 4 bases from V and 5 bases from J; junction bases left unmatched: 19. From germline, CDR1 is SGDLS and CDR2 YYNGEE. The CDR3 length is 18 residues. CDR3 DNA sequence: TGTGCCAGCAGCCCCAAATCCCCGGGACTAGTGGGGCAGGAGACCCAGTACTTC. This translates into CASSPKSPGLVGQETQYF. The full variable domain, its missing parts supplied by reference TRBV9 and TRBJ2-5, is DSGVTQTPKHLITATGQRVTLRCSPRSGDLSVYWYQQSLDQGLQFLIQYYNGEERAKGNILERFSAQQFPDLHSELNLSSLELGDSALYFCASSPKSPGLVGQETQYFGPGTRLLVL.

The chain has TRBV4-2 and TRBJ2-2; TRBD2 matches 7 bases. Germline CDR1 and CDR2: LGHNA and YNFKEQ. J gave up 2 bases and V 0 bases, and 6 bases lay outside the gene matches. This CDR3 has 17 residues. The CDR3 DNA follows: TGTGCCAGCAGCCAAGATTCGGCTAGCGGAAACACCGGGGAGCTGTTTTTT. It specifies CASSQDSASGNTGELFF.

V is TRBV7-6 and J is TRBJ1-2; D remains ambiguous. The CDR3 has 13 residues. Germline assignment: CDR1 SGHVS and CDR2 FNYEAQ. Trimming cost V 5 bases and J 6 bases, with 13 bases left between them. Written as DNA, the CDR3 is TGTGCCAGCAGCCCCTTACCAGGAGATGGCTACACCTTC. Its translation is CASSPLPGDGYTF.

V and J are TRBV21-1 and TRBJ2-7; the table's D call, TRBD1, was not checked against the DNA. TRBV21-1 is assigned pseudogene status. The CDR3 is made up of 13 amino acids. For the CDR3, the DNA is TGTGCCAGCGAAGACAGGGTGGACTACGAGCAGTACTTC. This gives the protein CASEDRVDYEQYF.

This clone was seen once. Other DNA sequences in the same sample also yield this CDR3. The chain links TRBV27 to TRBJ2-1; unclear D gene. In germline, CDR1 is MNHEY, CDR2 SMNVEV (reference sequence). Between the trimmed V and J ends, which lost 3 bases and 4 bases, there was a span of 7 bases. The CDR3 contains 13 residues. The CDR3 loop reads CASSFSSYNEQFF. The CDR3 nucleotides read TGTGCCAGCAGTTTTAGTTCTTACAATGAGCAGTTCTTC.

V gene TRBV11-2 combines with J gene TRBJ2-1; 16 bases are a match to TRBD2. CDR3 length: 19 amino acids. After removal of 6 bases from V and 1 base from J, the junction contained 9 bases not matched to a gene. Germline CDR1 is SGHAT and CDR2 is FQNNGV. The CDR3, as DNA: TGTGCCAGCAGACCCCAACCGGGACTAGCGGGAGGGTCCTACAATGAGCAGTTCTTC. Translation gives CASRPQPGLAGGSYNEQFF. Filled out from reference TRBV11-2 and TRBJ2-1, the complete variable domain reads EAGVAQSPRYKIIEKRQSVAFWCNPISGHATLYWYQQILGQGPKLLIQFQNNGVVDDSQLPKDRFSAERLKGVDSTLKIQPAKLEDSAVYLCASRPQPGLAGGSYNEQFFGPGTRLTVL.

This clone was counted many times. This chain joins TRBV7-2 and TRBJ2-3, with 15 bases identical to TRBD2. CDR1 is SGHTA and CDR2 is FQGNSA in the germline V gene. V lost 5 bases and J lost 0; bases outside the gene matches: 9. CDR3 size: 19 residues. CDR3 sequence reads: CASSAPGTSGRLSTDTQYF. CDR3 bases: TGTGCCAGCAGCGCCCCCGGGACTAGCGGGAGGCTAAGCACAGATACGCAGTATTTT.

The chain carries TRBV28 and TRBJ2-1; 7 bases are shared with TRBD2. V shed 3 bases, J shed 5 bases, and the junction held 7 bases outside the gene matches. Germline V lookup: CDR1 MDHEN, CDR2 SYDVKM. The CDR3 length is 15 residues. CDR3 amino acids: CASSFGGSSHNEQFF. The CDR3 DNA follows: TGTGCCAGCAGTTTCGGCGGGAGTAGCCACAATGAGCAGTTCTTC.

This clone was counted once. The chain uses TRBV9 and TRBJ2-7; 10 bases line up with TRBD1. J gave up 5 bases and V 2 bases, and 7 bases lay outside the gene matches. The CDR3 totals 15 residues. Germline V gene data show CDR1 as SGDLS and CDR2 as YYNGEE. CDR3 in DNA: TGTGCCAGCAGCGTGGGGACAGGGGAGTGGGACGAGCAGTACTTC. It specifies CASSVGTGEWDEQYF.

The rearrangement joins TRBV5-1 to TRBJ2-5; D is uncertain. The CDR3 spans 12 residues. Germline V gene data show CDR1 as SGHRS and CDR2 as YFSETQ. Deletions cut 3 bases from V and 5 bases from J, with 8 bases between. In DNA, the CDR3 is TGCGCCAGCAGCTCCCACCGTGAGACCCAGTACTTC. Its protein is CASSSHRETQYF.

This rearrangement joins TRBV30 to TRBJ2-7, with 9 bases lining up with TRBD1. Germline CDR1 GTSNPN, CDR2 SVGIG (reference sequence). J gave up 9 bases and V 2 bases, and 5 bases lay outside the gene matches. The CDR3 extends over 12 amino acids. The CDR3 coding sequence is TGTGCCTGGAGTTCGGGACAGGGTCGGCAGTACTTC. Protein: CAWSSGQGRQYF. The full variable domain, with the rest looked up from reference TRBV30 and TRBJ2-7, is SQTIHQWPATLVQPVGSPLSLECTVEGTSNPNLYWYRQAAGRGLQLLFYSVGIGQISSEVPQNLSASRPQDRQFILSSKKLLLSDSGFYLCAWSSGQGRQYFGPGTRLTVT.

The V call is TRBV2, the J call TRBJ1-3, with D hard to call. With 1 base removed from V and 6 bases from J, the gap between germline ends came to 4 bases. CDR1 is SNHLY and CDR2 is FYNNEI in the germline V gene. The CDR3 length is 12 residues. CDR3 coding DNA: TGTGCCAGCAGTGAAGTTATAAACACCATATATTTT. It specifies CASSEVINTIYF.

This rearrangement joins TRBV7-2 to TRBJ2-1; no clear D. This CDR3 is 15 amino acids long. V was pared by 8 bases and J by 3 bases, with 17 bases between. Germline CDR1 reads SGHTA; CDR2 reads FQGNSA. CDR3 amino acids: CASGSGTVYYNEQFF. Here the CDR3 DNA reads TGTGCCAGCGGATCTGGAACAGTTTACTACAATGAGCAGTTCTTC. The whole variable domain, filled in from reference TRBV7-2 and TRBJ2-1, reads GAGVSQSPSNKVTEKGKDVELRCDPISGHTALYWYRQSLGQGLEFLIYFQGNSAPDKSGLPSDRFSAERTGGSVSTLTIQRTQQEDSAVYLCASGSGTVYYNEQFFGPGTRLTVL.

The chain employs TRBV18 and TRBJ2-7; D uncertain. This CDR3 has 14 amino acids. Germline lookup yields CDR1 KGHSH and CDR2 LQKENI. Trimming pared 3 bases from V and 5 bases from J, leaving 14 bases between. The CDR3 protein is CASSPAQEGNEQYF. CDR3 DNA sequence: TGTGCCAGCTCACCCGCCCAGGAAGGTAACGAGCAGTACTTC. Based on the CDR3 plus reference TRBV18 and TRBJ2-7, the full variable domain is NAGVMQNPRHLVRRRGQEARLRCSPMKGHSHVYWYRQLPEEGLKFMVYLQKENIIDESGMPKERFSAEFPKEGPSILRIQQVVRGDSAAYFCASSPAQEGNEQYFGPGTRLTVT.

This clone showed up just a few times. The CDR3 region is CASSETGTIRGAYEQYF. Here the CDR3 DNA reads TGTGCCAGCAGTGAAACAGGGACCATCCGAGGCGCCTACGAGCAGTACTTC. This chain connects TRBV25-1 to TRBJ2-7; D is possibly TRBD1 (6 bases). V was shortened by 2 bases and J by 2 bases, with 19 bases between the two germline ends. CDR3 size: 17 residues. Germline-derived CDR1 and CDR2 are MGHDK and SYGVNS.

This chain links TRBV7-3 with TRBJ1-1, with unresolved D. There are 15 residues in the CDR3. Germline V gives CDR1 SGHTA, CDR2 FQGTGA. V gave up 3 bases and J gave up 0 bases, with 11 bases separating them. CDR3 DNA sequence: TGTGCCAGCAGCTTGATGCGCAGGTTGAACACTGAAGCTTTCTTT. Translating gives CASSLMRRLNTEAFF.

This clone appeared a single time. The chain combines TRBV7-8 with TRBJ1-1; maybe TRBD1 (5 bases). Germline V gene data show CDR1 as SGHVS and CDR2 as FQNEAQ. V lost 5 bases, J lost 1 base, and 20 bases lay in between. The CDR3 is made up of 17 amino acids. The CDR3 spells CASSRLLDSRANTEAFF. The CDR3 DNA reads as TGTGCCAGCAGCAGATTGCTCGACAGCCGGGCGAACACTGAAGCTTTCTTT.

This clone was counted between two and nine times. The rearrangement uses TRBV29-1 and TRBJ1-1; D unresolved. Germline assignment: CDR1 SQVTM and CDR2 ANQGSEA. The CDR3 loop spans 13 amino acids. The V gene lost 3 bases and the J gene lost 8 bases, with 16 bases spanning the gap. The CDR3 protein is CSVDRSRTQEAFF. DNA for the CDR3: TGCAGCGTTGATAGGTCGAGGACGCAGGAAGCTTTCTTT.